This T cell receptor (beta chain) was identified during a study of cytomegalovirus exposure and HLA in healthy donors. Study conclusions and caveats: Three CMV-associated chains were confirmed in vitro to be specific for CMV antigens. In an earlier analysis, most TCR beta V segments were productive about 87% or about 30% of the time. Later on, an analysis showed TCR association rates differing by HLA locus, with DRB1 the most and HLA-C the fewest.

To note about this clone: Its cognate antigen is unknown.

PCR involved 60 Vbeta and 13 Jbeta primers. Assay used: immunoSEQ multiplex PCR; TCRdb lists only in-frame clones, some missing. The table includes 130,000 or so clones, roughly three quarters detected once. Trimming cost V 4 bases and J 5 bases; bases outside gene matches: 9. CDR3 length: 14 amino acids. The germline CDR1 and CDR2 sequences are SGHKS and YYEKEE (reference sequence). The source material was PBMCs. The genes are TRBV5-5 and TRBJ2-7, with TRBD1 matching over 7 bases. This TCR derives from a woman in her sixties or seventies in good health and CMV-seronegative. DNA for the CDR3: TGTGCCAGCAGCGTCGACAGGGTAGCGAACGAGCAGTACTTC. Amino acids: CASSVDRVANEQYF.